The 25 T cell receptor beta chains listed next were all sequenced from one sample in a study of neurological immune-mediated disorders. TCRdb recomputed calls from the 5' RACE reads with MiXCR, one row per CDR3 protein. Of roughly 80,000 distinct CDR3 sequences in the sample, about a tenth were seen once. Sequenced: PBMCs. All receptors derive from a man between 35 and 55 years old in good health.

The sample holds many counts of this clonotype. The CDR3 reads CASSLPTGAGNSPLHF. The CDR3 nucleotides are TGTGCCAGCAGCTTACCGACAGGGGCTGGTAATTCACCCCTCCACTTT. The J gene is TRBJ1-6, the V gene TRBV7-2; 8 bases line up with TRBD1. With 2 bases clipped from V and 6 bases from J, the junction kept 6 bases outside the gene matches. Germline CDR1 is SGHTA and CDR2 is FQGNSA. The CDR3 covers 16 residues.

This clonotype was counted many times. This sequence joins TRBV12-3 or TRBV12-4 and TRBJ1-1; maybe TRBD1 (5 bases). The CDR3 extends over 14 amino acids. The V end lost 6 bases, the J end lost 10 bases, and 21 bases lay between the germline ends. This CDR3 reads CASSYRDARGVAFF. The CDR3 DNA sequence: TGTGCCAGCAGCTATCGGGACGCTCGGGGAGTAGCTTTCTTT.

The rearrangement uses TRBV12-3 or TRBV12-4 and TRBJ2-7; 8 bases map to TRBD1. Trimming at V came to 1 base and at J to 12 bases, leaving 29 bases not matched to a gene. The CDR3 has 20 residues. The CDR3 loop reads CASSLGGRTGTVGFLRRLYF. CDR3 nucleotides: TGTGCCAGCAGTTTAGGGGGACGGACAGGGACCGTGGGGTTCCTACGAAGGCTGTACTTC.

This clonotype was counted a few times. The genes are TRBV10-2 and TRBJ2-1, with 9 nucleotides matching TRBD1. Trimming cost V 1 base and J 6 bases; bases outside gene matches: 10. Germline values: CDR1 WSHSY, CDR2 SAAADI. The CDR3 is made up of 17 amino acids. The CDR3 nucleotides read TGCGCCAGCAGTGAGTACTTTCTCCGGGACAGGGTCAATGAGCAGTTCTTC. The encoded protein is CASSEYFLRDRVNEQFF.

This clonotype was detected ten times or more. The chain recombines TRBV12-3 or TRBV12-4 with TRBJ2-7; 8 bases match TRBD2. V trimming: 7 bases; J trimming: 4 bases; junction bases outside the gene matches: 6. This CDR3 contains 13 residues. The chain's CDR3 is CASTAGGGYEQYF. The DNA for the CDR3 is TGTGCCAGCACCGCGGGGGGCGGATACGAGCAGTACTTC.

This clonotype was counted ten times or more. The chain combines TRBV5-1 with TRBJ2-1; weak D call: TRBD2 (6 bases). Trimming stripped 3 bases from V and 9 bases from J, with 16 bases between. Germline V gene sequence: CDR1 SGHRS, CDR2 YFSETQ. The CDR3 extends over 14 amino acids. The CDR3 region is CASSSSGRTTEQFF. In DNA, the CDR3 is TGCGCCAGCAGCTCCTCCGGGAGAACCACTGAGCAGTTCTTC.

This clonotype came up many times. The V gene is TRBV20-1, the J gene TRBJ2-3; perhaps TRBD2 as D (6 bases). Trimming removed 5 bases at V and 5 bases at J, with 20 bases between. Looked up from germline, CDR1 is DFQATT and CDR2 is SNEGSKA (reference sequence). This CDR3 is 15 amino acids long. The CDR3 DNA follows: TGCAGTGCTTGGTCCGGGGACTCCACGGGAGATACGCAGTATTTT. Amino acids: CSAWSGDSTGDTQYF.

This clonotype was seen ten or more times. The rearrangement links TRBV28 to TRBJ2-6; D is uncertain. This CDR3 has 19 residues. The V end lost 2 bases, the J end lost 1 base, and 18 bases lay between the germline ends. CDR1 and CDR2 from the germline V gene are MDHEN and SYDVKM. The CDR3 bases are TGTGCCAGCAGTTTAGTAGACGGATTAGTTCAATCTGGGGCCAACGTCCTGACTTTC. Translation gives CASSLVDGLVQSGANVLTF. The full variable domain, with the rest looked up from reference TRBV28 and TRBJ2-6, is DVKVTQSSRYLVKRTGEKVFLECVQDMDHENMFWYRQDPGLGLRLIYFSYDVKMKEKGDIPEGYSVSREKKERFSLILESASTNQTSMYLCASSLVDGLVQSGANVLTFGAGSRLTVL.

This clonotype was observed many times. The genes are TRBV16 and TRBJ2-7, with 8 bases matching TRBD1. The junction had 5 bases not matched to a gene; V was cut back by 5 bases and J by 2 bases. This CDR3 has 14 amino acids. CDR1 is KGHSY and CDR2 is FQNENV in the germline V gene. The CDR3 spells CASSVRQGPYEQYF. For the CDR3, the DNA is TGTGCCAGCAGCGTACGACAGGGGCCCTACGAGCAGTACTTC.

This clonotype was counted only a few times. The chain couples TRBV11-2 to TRBJ2-7, with D uncertain. The V end lost 1 base, the J end lost 1 base, and 17 bases lay between the germline ends. CDR3 length: 17 amino acids. Germline-derived CDR1 and CDR2 are SGHAT and FQNNGV. CDR3 sequence: CASSLVGRPTMSYEQYF. The CDR3 DNA is TGTGCCAGCAGCTTAGTTGGGCGGCCTACAATGTCCTACGAGCAGTACTTC.

For this clonotype: At one of its ends the junction is not consistent with the germline gene, which may arise from a read error. CDR3 bases: TGTACCAGCAGTCCTTTAGGCGTGACCACCCCCGGCAATGAGCAGTTCTTC. This encodes CTSSPLGVTTPGNEQFF. This rearrangement joins TRBV12-3 or TRBV12-4 to TRBJ2-1; D not resolved. The length of the CDR3 is 17 residues.

This clonotype was detected many times. This chain connects TRBV27 to TRBJ1-1; D not certain. The CDR3 has 15 amino acids. The V end lost 7 bases, the J end lost 3 bases, and 18 bases lay between the germline ends. From germline, CDR1 is MNHEY and CDR2 SMNVEV (reference sequence). CDR3 bases: TGTGCCAGCAAACCCGCCGGGCGCCCTTACACTGAAGCTTTCTTT. Amino acids: CASKPAGRPYTEAFF.

This clonotype was seen repeatedly, ten times or more. The chain links TRBV27 to TRBJ2-1, with 13 bases matching TRBD2. The CDR3 consists of 16 residues. The germline CDR1 and CDR2 sequences are MNHEY and SMNVEV (reference sequence). The ends lost 6 bases at V and 7 bases at J; junction bases unmatched: 9. The CDR3 coding sequence is TGTGCCAGCAGCCCAGCCTGGACTAGCGGGAGAAATGAGCAGTTCTTC. Translating it yields CASSPAWTSGRNEQFF.

This CDR3 is CASSWAENEQFF. CDR3 nucleotides: TGTGCCAGCAGCTGGGCAGAGAATGAGCAGTTCTTC. The chain has TRBV7-9 and TRBJ2-1, with unresolved D. Germline V lookup: CDR1 SEHNR, CDR2 FQNEAQ (reference sequence). The CDR3 is 12 amino acids. V was trimmed by 4 bases and J by 7 bases, leaving 8 bases between them.

This clonotype was counted ten times or more. V usage is TRBV14 and J usage is TRBJ2-5, with D possibly being TRBD1 (5 bases). Germline V gives CDR1 SGHDN, CDR2 FVKESK. Trimming shortened V by 4 bases and J by 4 bases, and 13 bases separated the two germline ends. CDR3 length: 14 amino acids. The CDR3 nucleotides read TGTGCCAGCAGCCCCCAGGGCCGACGAGAGACCCAGTACTTC. Its translation is CASSPQGRRETQYF.

The chain joins TRBV6-1 to TRBJ2-2; D call uncertain. This CDR3 is 13 amino acids long. Looked up from germline, CDR1 is MNHNS and CDR2 is SASEGT. Between the trimmed V and J ends, which lost 11 bases and 5 bases, there was a span of 15 bases. CDR3 nucleotide sequence: TGTGCCCTCTCCGATCGGGCGACCGGGGAGCTGTTTTTT. Translation gives CALSDRATGELFF.

This clonotype was picked up many times. The chain is built from TRBV20-1 and TRBJ2-7; 11 bases are shared with TRBD1. The CDR3 totals 15 residues. V lost 0 bases, J lost 0 bases, and 1 base stayed unmatched. Germline CDR1 DFQATT, CDR2 SNEGSKA (reference sequence). CDR3 amino acids: CSARDGTGGSYEQYF. The CDR3 nucleotides are TGCAGTGCTAGAGATGGGACAGGGGGCTCCTACGAGCAGTACTTC.

This clonotype was detected ten times or more. This chain links TRBV20-1 with TRBJ2-5; 7 bases line up with TRBD1. The V segment lost 5 bases and the J segment 7 bases; nucleotides outside the gene matches: 13. CDR1 is DFQATT and CDR2 is SNEGSKA in the germline V gene (reference sequence). This CDR3 comprises 14 residues. DNA of the CDR3: TGCAGTGCTCGCCTGACAGGGCTTTTTGGGACCCAGTACTTC. Translation gives CSARLTGLFGTQYF.

This clonotype was detected ten times or more. The chain employs TRBV29-1 and TRBJ1-1; 8 bases align to TRBD1. This CDR3 contains 14 residues. The V gene end was trimmed by 0 bases and the J gene end by 4 bases; junction bases not matched to a gene: 4. The germline gives CDR1 SQVTM, CDR2 ANQGSEA. For the CDR3, the DNA is TGCAGCGTTGAAGAACAGGGGGAGAGCACTGAAGCTTTCTTT. It specifies CSVEEQGESTEAFF.

This clonotype has at least ten counts. This chain joins TRBV2 and TRBJ2-3; no firm D call. The CDR3 has 13 amino acids. Between the trimmed V and J ends, which lost 10 bases and 2 bases, there was a span of 13 bases. Germline V lookup: CDR1 SNHLY, CDR2 FYNNEI. CDR3 DNA: TGTGCCATCAACCGCGCTTACACAGATACGCAGTATTTT. It translates to CAINRAYTDTQYF.

This sequence joins TRBV6-5 and TRBJ2-3; D call uncertain. Trimming shortened V by 7 bases and J by 3 bases, and 17 bases separated the two germline ends. Per germline, CDR1 MNHEY and CDR2 SVGAGI. This CDR3 has 15 residues. The CDR3 nucleotides read TGTGCCAGCAACCGGGCTACTAAGGTGACAGATACGCAGTATTTT. Translating gives CASNRATKVTDTQYF.

A note on this clonotype: One end of the junction does not line up with germline, which may come from a read error. The V call is TRBV18, the J call TRBJ1-4, with D maybe TRBD1 (5 bases). The V gene's germline CDR1 is KGHSH and CDR2 LQKENI. CDR3 size: 15 residues. CDR3 sequence: CSSSLRRGAYEKLFF. The CDR3 nucleotides read TGTTCCAGCTCCCTTCGGAGAGGGGCGTATGAAAAACTGTTTTTT. The variable domain in full, completed from reference TRBV18 and TRBJ1-4, reads NAGVMQNPRHLVRRRGQEARLRCSPMKGHSHVYWYRQLPEEGLKFMVYLQKENIIDESGMPKERFSAEFPKEGPSILRIQQVVRGDSAAYFCSSSLRRGAYEKLFFGSGTQLSVL.

This clonotype was seen at least ten times. The chain recombines TRBV7-8 with TRBJ2-7; possibly TRBD2 for D (5 bases). Deletions cut 4 bases from V and 6 bases from J, with 16 bases between. CDR3 length: 14 amino acids. CDR1 SGHVS and CDR2 FQNEAQ come from the germline V gene. CDR3 loop: CASSWQVEDAEQYF. CDR3 bases: TGTGCCAGCAGCTGGCAGGTGGAGGATGCCGAGCAGTACTTC.

There are many counts of this clonotype. This chain uses TRBV6-1 with TRBJ1-5; 8 bases align to TRBD1. Germline CDR1 is MNHNS and CDR2 is SASEGT. The CDR3 is made up of 15 amino acids. J lost 2 bases, V lost 5 bases, and 5 bases had no gene match. CDR3 bases: TGTGCCAGCAGTTACGACAGGGGCCGCAATCAGCCCCAGCATTTT. Amino acids: CASSYDRGRNQPQHF.

As regards this clonotype: A single base separates this from a much larger clone, so it may be a read error. The chain couples TRBV14 to TRBJ2-7; D uncertain. Looked up from germline, CDR1 is SGHDN and CDR2 is FVKESK. Trimming cost V 5 bases and J 10 bases, with 12 bases left between them. The CDR3 has 11 residues. Written as DNA, the CDR3 is TGTGCCAGCAGCGGCGGATTCGACCAGTACTTC. Its translation is CASSGGFDQYF.